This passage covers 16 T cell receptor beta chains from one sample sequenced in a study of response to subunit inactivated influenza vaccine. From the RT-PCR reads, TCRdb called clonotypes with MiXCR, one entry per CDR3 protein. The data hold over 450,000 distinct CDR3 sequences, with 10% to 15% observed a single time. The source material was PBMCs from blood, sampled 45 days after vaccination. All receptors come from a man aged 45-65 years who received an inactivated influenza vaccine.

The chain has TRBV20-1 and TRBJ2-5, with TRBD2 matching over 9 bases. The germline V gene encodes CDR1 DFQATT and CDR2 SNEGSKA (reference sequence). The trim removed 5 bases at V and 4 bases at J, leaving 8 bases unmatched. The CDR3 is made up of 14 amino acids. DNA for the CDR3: TGCAGTGCTGGGGTTCTAGCGGGAATAGAGACCCAGTACTTC. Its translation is CSAGVLAGIETQYF.

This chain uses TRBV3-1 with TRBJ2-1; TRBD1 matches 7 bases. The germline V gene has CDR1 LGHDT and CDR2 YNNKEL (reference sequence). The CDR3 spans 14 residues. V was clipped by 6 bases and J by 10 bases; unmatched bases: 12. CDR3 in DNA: TGTGCCAGCAGGCCCGGACAGGAAGCTAGCGAGCAGTTCTTC. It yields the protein CASRPGQEASEQFF.

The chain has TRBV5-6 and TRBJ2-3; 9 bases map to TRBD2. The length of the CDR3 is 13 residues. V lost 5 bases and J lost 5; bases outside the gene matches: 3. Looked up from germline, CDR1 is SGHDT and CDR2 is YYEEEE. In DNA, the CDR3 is TGTGCCAGCAGGGCGGGGGGGGTAGATACGCAGTATTTT. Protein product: CASRAGGVDTQYF.

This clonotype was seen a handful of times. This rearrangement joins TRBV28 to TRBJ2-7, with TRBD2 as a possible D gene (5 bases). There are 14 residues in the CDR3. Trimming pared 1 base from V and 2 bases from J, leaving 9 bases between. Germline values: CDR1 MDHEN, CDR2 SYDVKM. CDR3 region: CASSLSGFTYEQYF. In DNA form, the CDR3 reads TGTGCCAGCAGTTTATCGGGGTTTACCTACGAGCAGTACTTC.

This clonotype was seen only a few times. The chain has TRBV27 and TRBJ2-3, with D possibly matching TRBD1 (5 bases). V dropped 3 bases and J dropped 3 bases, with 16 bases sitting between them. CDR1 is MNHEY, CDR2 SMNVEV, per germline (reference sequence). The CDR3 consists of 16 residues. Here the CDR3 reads CASSLSPWGQTDTQYF. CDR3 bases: TGTGCCAGCAGTTTGTCACCGTGGGGCCAAACAGATACGCAGTATTTT.

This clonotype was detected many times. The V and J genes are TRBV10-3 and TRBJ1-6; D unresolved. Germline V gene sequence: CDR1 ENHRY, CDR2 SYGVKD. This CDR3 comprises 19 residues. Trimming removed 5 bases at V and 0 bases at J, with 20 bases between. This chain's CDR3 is CAISSTLFTVSSYNSPLHF. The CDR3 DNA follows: TGTGCCATCAGTTCAACCCTATTCACCGTCAGCTCCTATAATTCACCCCTCCACTTT.

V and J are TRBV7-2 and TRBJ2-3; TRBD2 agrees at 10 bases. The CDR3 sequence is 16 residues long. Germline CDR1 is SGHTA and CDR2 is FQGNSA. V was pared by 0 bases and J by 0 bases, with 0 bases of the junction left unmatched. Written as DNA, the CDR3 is TGTGCCAGCAGCTTAGCTAGCGGGGGGAGCACAGATACGCAGTATTTT. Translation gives CASSLASGGSTDTQYF.

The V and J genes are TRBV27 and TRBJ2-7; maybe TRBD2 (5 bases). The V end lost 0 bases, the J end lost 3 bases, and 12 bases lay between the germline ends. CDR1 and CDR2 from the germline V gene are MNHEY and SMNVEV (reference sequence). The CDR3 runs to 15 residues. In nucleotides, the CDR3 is TGTGCCAGCAGTTTATCTTCCGCGGGCCTCTACGAGCAGTACTTC. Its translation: CASSLSSAGLYEQYF.

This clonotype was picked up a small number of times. The CDR3: CASSGRQGAMQYF. The CDR3 nucleotides are TGTGCCAGCAGTGGGCGACAGGGGGCTATGCAGTATTTT. The chain carries TRBV28 and TRBJ2-3; 10 bases align to TRBD1. J was trimmed by 11 bases and V by 5 bases; bases with no gene match: 7. The length of the CDR3 is 13 residues. In germline, CDR1 is MDHEN, CDR2 SYDVKM.

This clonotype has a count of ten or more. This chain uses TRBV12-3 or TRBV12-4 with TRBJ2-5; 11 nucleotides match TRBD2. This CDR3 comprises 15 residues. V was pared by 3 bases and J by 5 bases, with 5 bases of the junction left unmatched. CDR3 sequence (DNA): TGTGCCAGCAGTTTTCGCGGGACTAGCGGCGAGACCCAGTACTTC. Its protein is CASSFRGTSGETQYF.

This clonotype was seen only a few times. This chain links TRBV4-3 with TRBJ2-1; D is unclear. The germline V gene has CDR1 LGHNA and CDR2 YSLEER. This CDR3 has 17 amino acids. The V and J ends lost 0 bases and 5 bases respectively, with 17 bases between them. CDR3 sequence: CASSQETDRIWNNEQFF. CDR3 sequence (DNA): TGCGCCAGCAGCCAAGAAACTGACCGTATCTGGAACAATGAGCAGTTCTTC.

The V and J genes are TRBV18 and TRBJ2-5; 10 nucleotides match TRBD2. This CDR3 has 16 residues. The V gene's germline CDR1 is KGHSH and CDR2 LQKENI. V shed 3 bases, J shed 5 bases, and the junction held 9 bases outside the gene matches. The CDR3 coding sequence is TGTGCCAGCTCACCCCTTATAGCGGGAGGATCGGAGACCCAGTACTTC. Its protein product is CASSPLIAGGSETQYF.

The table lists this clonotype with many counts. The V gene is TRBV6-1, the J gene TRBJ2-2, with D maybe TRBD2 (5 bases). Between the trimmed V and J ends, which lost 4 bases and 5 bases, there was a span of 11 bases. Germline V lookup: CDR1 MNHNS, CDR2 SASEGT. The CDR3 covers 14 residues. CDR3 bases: TGTGCCAGCAGTGCGCTTGGGGAGACCGGGGAGCTGTTTTTT. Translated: CASSALGETGELFF.

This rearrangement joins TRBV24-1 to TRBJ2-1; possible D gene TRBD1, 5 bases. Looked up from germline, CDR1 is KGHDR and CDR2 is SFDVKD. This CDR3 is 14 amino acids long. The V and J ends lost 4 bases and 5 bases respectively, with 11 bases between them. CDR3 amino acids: CATSDPRQNNEQFF. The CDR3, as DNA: TGTGCCACCAGTGACCCACGACAGAACAATGAGCAGTTCTTC.

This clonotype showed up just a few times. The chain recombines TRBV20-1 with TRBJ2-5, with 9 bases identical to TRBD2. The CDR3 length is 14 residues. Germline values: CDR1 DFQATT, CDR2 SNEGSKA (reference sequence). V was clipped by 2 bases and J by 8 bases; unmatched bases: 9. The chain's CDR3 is CSARSGLAPFTQYF. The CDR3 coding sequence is TGCAGTGCTAGATCGGGACTAGCCCCCTTCACCCAGTACTTC.

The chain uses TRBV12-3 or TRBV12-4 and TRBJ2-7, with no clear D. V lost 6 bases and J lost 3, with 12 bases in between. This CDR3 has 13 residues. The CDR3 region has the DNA TGTGCCAGCAGCCCGCGCTATAACTACGAGCAGTACTTC. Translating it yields CASSPRYNYEQYF.